This TCR beta chain came from a study of cytomegalovirus exposure and HLA in healthy donors. Turning to the study itself: In a later analysis, the 90 to 150 validation repertoires were reported to have used the same platform as the 600 to 700 first-cohort repertoires. Broader study findings: Investigators reported over 150 TCR beta chains as tied to cytomegalovirus.

Looked up from germline, CDR1 is KGHSH and CDR2 is LQKENI. This CDR3 is 15 amino acids long. V gave up 6 bases and J gave up 2 bases; unmatched junction bases: 8. The method was immunoSEQ multiplex PCR; TCRdb's version includes in-frame clones alone and lacks a portion of them. The table has 150,000 to 200,000 clones, roughly 77% seen once. A word on this clone: Antigen unknown.

The donors were part of the roughly 130-subject validation cohort, which stood apart from the roughly 640-subject first cohort. This TCR came from a woman under 40 in good health and CMV-seronegative. The rearrangement joins TRBV18 to TRBJ2-7, with 9 bases identical to TRBD1. Material: PBMCs. CDR3 DNA: TGTGCCAGCTCCCCGCGACAGGGGGACCCCTACGAGCAGTACTTC. Protein product: CASSPRQGDPYEQYF. Combining the CDR3 with reference TRBV18 and TRBJ2-7 gives the whole variable domain NAGVMQNPRHLVRRRGQEARLRCSPMKGHSHVYWYRQLPEEGLKFMVYLQKENIIDESGMPKERFSAEFPKEGPSILRIQQVVRGDSAAYFCASSPRQGDPYEQYFGPGTRLTVT.